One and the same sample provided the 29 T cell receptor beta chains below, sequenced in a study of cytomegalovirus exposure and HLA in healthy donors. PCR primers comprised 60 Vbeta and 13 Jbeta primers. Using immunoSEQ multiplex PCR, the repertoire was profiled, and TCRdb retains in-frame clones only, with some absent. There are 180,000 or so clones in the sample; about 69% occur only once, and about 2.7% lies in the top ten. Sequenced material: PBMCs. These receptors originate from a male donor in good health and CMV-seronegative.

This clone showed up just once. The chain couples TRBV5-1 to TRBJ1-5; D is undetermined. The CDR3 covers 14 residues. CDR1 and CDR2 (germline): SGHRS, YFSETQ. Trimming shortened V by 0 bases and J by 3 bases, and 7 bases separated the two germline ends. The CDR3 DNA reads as TGCGCCAGCAGCTTGGGCGGGTCCAATCAGCCCCAGCATTTT. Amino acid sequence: CASSLGGSNQPQHF.

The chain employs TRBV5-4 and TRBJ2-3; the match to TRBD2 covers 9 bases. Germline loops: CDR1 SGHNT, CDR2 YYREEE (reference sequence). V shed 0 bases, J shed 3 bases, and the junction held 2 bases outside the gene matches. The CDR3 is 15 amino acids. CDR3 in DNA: TGTGCCAGCAGCTTGGGGCTAGCGGGGACAGATACGCAGTATTTT. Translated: CASSLGLAGTDTQYF.

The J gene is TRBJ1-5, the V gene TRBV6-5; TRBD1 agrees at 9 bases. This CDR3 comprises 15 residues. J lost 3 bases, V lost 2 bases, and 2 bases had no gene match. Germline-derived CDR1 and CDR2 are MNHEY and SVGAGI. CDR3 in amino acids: CASSYGTGYNQPQHF. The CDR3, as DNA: TGTGCCAGCAGTTACGGGACAGGGTACAATCAGCCCCAGCATTTT.

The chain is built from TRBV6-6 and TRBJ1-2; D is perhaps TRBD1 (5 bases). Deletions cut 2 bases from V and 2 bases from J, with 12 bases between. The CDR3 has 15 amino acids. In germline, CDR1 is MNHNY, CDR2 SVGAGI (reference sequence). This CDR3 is CASSYDSDTNYGYTF. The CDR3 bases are TGTGCCAGCAGTTACGACAGTGACACCAACTATGGCTACACCTTC.

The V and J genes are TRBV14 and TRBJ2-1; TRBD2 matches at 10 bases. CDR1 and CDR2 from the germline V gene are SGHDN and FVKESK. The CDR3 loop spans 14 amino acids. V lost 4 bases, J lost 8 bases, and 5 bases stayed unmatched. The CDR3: CASSRASGGYEQFF. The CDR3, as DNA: TGTGCCAGCAGCCGAGCTAGCGGGGGATATGAGCAGTTCTTC.

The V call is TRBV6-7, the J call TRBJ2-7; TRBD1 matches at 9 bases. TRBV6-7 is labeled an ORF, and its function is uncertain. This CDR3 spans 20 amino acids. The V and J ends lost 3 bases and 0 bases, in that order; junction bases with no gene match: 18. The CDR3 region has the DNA TGTGCCAGCAGTTATCAGCCAGAATGGGACAGGGCGTTTAGCTCCTACGAGCAGTACTTC. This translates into CASSYQPEWDRAFSSYEQYF.

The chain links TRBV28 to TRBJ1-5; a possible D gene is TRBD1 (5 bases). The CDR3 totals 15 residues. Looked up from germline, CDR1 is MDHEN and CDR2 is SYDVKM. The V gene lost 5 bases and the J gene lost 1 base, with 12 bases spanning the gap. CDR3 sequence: CASSTNGGSNQPQHF. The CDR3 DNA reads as TGTGCCAGCAGTACAAATGGGGGGAGCAATCAGCCCCAGCATTTT. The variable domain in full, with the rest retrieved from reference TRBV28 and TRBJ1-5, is DVKVTQSSRYLVKRTGEKVFLECVQDMDHENMFWYRQDPGLGLRLIYFSYDVKMKEKGDIPEGYSVSREKKERFSLILESASTNQTSMYLCASSTNGGSNQPQHFGDGTRLSIL.

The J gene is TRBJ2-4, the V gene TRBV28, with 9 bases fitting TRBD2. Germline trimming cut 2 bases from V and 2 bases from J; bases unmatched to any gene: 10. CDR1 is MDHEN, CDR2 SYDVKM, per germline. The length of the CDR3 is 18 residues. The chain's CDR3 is CASSLGLAGFQTKNIQYF. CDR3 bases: TGTGCCAGCAGTTTAGGCCTAGCGGGATTCCAAACCAAAAACATTCAGTACTTC.

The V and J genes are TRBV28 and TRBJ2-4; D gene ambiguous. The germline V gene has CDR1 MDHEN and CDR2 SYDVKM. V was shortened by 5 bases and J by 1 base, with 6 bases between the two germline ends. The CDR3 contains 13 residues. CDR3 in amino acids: CASSRVAKNIQYF. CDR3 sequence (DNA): TGTGCCAGCAGTCGGGTCGCCAAAAACATTCAGTACTTC.

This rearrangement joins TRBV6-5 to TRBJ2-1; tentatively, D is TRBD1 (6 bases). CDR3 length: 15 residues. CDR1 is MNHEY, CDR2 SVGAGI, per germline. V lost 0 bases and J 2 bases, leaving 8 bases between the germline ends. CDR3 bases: TGTGCCAGCAGTTACTCGGGACAACCCTACAATGAGCAGTTCTTC. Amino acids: CASSYSGQPYNEQFF.

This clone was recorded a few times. Here the CDR3 DNA reads TGTGCCAGCAGCCGGACTAGCGGGGAGACCTACGAGCAGTACTTC. It codes for CASSRTSGETYEQYF. The chain has TRBV7-6 and TRBJ2-7; 12 nucleotides match TRBD2. Germline CDR1 and CDR2: SGHVS and FNYEAQ. With 5 bases clipped from V and 2 bases from J, the junction kept 4 bases outside the gene matches. There are 15 residues in the CDR3.

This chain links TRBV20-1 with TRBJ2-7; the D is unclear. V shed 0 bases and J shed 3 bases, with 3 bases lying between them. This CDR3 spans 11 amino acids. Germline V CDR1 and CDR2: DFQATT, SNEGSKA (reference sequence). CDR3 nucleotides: TGCAGTGCTAGAGACATCTACGAGCAGTACTTC. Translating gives CSARDIYEQYF.

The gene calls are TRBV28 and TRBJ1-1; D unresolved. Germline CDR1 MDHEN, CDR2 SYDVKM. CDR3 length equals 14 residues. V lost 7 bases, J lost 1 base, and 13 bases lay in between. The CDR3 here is CASIMGYPNTEAFF. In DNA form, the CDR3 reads TGTGCCAGCATTATGGGCTACCCGAACACTGAAGCTTTCTTT.

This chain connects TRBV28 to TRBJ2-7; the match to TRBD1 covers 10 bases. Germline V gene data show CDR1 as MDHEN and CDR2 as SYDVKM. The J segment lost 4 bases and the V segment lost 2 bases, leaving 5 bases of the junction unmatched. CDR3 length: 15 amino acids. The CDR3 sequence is CASSLGQGVEYEQYF. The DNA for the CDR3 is TGTGCCAGCAGTTTAGGACAGGGGGTGGAGTACGAGCAGTACTTC.

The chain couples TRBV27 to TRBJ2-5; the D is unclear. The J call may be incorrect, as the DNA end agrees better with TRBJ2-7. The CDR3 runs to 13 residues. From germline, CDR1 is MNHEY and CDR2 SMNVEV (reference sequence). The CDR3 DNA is TGTGCCAGCAAATATGACAACACCTACGAGCAGTACTTC. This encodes CASKYDNTYEQYF.

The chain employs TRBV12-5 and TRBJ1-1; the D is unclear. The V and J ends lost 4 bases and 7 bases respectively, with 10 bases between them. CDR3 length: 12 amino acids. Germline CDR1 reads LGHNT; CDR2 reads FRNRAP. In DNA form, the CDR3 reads TGTGCTAGTGGTTGGTACGGTAGTGAAGCTTTCTTT. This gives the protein CASGWYGSEAFF.

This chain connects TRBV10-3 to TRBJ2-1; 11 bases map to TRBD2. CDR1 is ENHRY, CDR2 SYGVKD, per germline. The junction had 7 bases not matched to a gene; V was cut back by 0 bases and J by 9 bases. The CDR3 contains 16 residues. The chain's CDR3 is CAISESLAGGMGEQFF. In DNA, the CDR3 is TGTGCCATCAGTGAGTCGCTAGCGGGAGGTATGGGTGAGCAGTTCTTC.

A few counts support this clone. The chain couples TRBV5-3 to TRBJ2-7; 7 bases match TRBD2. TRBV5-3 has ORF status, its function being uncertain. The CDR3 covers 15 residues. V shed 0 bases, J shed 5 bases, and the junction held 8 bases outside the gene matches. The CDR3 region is CARSLGLADPNEQYF. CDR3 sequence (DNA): TGTGCCAGAAGCTTGGGGCTAGCGGACCCCAACGAGCAGTACTTC.

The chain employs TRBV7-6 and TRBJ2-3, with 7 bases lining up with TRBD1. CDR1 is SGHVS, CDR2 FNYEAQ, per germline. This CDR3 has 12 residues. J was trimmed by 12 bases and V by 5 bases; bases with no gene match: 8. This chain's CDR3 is CASSLDGTDQYF. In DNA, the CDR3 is TGTGCCAGCAGCCTCGACGGGACAGATCAGTATTTT.

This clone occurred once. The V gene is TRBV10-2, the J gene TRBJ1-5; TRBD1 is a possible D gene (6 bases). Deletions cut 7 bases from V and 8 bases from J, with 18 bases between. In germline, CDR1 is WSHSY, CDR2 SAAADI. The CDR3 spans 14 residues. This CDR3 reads CASNQGHREEPQHF. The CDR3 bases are TGCGCCAGCAATCAGGGACACCGAGAGGAGCCCCAGCATTTT.

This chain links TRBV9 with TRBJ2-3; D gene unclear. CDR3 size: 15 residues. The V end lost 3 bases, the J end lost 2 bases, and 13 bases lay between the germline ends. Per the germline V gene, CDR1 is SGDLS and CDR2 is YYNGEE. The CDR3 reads CASSGLGYDTDTQYF. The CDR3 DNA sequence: TGTGCCAGCAGCGGGCTCGGGTATGACACAGATACGCAGTATTTT.

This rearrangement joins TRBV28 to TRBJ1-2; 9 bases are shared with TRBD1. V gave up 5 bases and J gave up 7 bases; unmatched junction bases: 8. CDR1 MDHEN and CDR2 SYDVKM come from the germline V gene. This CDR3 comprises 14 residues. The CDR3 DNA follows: TGTGCCAGCAGTATACTCACAGGGGGCGTTGGCTACACCTTC. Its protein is CASSILTGGVGYTF.

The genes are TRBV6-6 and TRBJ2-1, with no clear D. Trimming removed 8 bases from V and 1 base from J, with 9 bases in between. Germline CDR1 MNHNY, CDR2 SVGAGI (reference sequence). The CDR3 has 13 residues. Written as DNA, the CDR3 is TGTGCCAGCGGCCCCAGTTCCTACAATGAGCAGTTCTTC. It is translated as CASGPSSYNEQFF.

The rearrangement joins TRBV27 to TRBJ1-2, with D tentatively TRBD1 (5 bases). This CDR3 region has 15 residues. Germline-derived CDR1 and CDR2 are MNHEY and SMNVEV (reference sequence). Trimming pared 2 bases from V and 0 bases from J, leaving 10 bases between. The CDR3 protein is CASSLRGVANYGYTF. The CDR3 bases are TGTGCCAGCAGTTTACGGGGGGTAGCTAACTATGGCTACACCTTC.

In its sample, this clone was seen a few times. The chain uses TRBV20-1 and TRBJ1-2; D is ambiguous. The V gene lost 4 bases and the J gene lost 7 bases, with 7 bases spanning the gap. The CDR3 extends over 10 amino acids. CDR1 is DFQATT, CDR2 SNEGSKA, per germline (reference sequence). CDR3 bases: TGCAGTGCTATGAGCGGTGGCTACACCTTC. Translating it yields CSAMSGGYTF.

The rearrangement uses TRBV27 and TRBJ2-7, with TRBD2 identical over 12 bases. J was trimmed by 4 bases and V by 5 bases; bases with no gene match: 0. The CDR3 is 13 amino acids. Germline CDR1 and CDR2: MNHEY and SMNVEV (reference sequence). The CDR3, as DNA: TGTGCCAGCAGTACTAGCGGGAGGTACGAGCAGTACTTC. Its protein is CASSTSGRYEQYF.

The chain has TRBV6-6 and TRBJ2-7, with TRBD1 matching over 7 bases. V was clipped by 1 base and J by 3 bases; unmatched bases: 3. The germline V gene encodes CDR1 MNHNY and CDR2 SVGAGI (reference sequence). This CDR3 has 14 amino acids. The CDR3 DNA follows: TGTGCCAGCAGTTACTATACAGGGGACTACGAGCAGTACTTC. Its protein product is CASSYYTGDYEQYF.

The CDR3 bases are TGTGCCAGCTCATTAGCGGGAGGATCTCAAGAGACCCAGTACTTC. Its translation: CASSLAGGSQETQYF. This rearrangement joins TRBV18 to TRBJ2-5; 10 bases line up with TRBD2. Germline lookup yields CDR1 KGHSH and CDR2 LQKENI. CDR3 size: 15 residues. The J segment lost 2 bases and the V segment lost 5 bases, leaving 5 bases of the junction unmatched.

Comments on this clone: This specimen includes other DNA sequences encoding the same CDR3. The CDR3 protein is CASSYSPGRHGYTF. As DNA, the CDR3 is TGTGCCAGCAGTTACTCGCCAGGGAGGCATGGCTACACCTTC. The rearrangement links TRBV6-6 to TRBJ1-2; perhaps TRBD1 as D (5 bases). The CDR3 has 14 amino acids. CDR1 and CDR2 (germline): MNHNY, SVGAGI (reference sequence). The V end lost 0 bases, the J end lost 6 bases, and 11 bases lay between the germline ends.